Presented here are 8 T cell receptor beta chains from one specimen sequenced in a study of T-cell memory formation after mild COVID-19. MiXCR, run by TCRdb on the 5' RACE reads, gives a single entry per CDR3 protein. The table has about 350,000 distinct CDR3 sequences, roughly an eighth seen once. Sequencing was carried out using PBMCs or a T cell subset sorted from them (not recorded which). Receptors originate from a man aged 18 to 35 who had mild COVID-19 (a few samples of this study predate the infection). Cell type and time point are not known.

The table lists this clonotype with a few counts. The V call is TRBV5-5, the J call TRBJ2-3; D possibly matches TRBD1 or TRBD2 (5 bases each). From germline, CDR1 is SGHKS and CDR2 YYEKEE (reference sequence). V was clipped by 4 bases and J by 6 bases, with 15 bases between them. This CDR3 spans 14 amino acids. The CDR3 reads CASSLGTTRDTQYF. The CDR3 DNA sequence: TGTGCCAGCAGCCTCGGGACCACCAGGGATACGCAGTATTTT.

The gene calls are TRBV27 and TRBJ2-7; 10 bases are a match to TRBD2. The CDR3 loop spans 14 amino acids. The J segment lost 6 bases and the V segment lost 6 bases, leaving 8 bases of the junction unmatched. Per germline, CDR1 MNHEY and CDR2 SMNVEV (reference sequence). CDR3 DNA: TGTGCCAGCAGCCTCAGCGGGGGGGCTCCCGAGCAGTACTTC. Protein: CASSLSGGAPEQYF.

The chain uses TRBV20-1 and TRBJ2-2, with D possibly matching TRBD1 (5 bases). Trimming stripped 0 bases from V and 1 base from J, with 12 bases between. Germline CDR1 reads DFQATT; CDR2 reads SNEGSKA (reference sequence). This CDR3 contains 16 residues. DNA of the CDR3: TGCAGTGCTAGAGATAGTATGACAGAGAACACCGGGGAGCTGTTTTTT. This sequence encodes CSARDSMTENTGELFF.

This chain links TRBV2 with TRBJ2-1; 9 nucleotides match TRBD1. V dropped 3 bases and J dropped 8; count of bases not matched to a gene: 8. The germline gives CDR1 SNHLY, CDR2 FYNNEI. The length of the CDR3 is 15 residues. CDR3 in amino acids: CASSDSTGGIHEQFF. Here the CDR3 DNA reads TGTGCCAGCAGTGATTCGACAGGGGGGATCCATGAGCAGTTCTTC.

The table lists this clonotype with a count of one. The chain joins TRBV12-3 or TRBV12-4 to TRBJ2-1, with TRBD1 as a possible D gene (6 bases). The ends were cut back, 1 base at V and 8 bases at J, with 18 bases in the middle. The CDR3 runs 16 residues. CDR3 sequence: CASSLVFGGRGYEQFF. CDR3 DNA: TGTGCCAGCAGTTTAGTTTTTGGCGGCAGGGGCTATGAGCAGTTCTTC.

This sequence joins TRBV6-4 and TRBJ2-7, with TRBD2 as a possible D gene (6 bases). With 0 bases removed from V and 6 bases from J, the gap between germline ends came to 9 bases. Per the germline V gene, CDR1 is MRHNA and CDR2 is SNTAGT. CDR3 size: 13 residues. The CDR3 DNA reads TGTGCCAGCAGTGACTCGAGGGGAGGCGAGCAGTACTTC. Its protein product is CASSDSRGGEQYF.

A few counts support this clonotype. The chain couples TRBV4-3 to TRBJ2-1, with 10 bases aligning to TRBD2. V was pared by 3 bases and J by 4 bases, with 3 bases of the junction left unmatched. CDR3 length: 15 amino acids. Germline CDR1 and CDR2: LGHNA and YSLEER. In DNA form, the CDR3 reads TGCGCCAGCAGCCAGCTAGCGGGGGAATACAATGAGCAGTTCTTC. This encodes CASSQLAGEYNEQFF.

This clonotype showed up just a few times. The CDR3 reads CSVGGQLNTEAFF. The CDR3 DNA sequence: TGCAGCGTTGGAGGACAGTTGAACACTGAAGCTTTCTTT. V is TRBV29-1 and J is TRBJ1-1, with a weak D call TRBD1 (6 bases). V gave up 4 bases and J gave up 0 bases, with 9 bases separating them. CDR1 is SQVTM and CDR2 is ANQGSEA in the germline V gene. The CDR3 covers 13 residues. The complete variable domain, with remaining parts taken from reference TRBV29-1 and TRBJ1-1, reads SAVISQKPSRDICQRGTSLTIQCQVDSQVTMMFWYRQQPGQSLTLIATANQGSEATYESGFVIDKFPISRPNLTFSTLTVSNMSPEDSSIYLCSVGGQLNTEAFFGQGTRLTVV.